These T cell receptor beta chains were read from a single sample in a study of regulatory T cells in long-lasting Graves disease. Via MiXCR, TCRdb re-called the multiplex PCR reads, giving one row per CDR3 protein. The sample shows hundreds of thousands of distinct CDR3 sequences, about 30% of them seen only once. The source material was peripheral blood mononuclear cells (PBMCs), sampled when the disease was refractory, from a patient treated with antithyroid drugs. The source is a female donor with Graves disease. The CDR3 runs from the conserved cysteine through the conserved F or W. Fields, in order: V gene, clone size, CDR3 protein. Not all rows give a size; the values are once, few, many and, for expanded clones, a class.

V gene: TRBV3-1
clone size: -
CDR3 protein: CASSLLTGGWGKTQYF

V gene: TRBV3-1
clone size: -
CDR3 protein: CASSQSPGFTEAFF

V gene: TRBV5-1
clone size: -
CDR3 protein: CASSLGDRDGSYEQYF

V gene: TRBV12-3/TRBV12-4
clone size: few
CDR3 protein: CASSWAYEQYF

V gene: TRBV30
clone size: -
CDR3 protein: CAWERAGNTIYF

V gene: TRBV29-1
clone size: -
CDR3 protein: CSVVTTVNTEAFF

V gene: TRBV2
clone size: few
CDR3 protein: CASPRLADSYEQYF

V gene: TRBV19
clone size: -
CDR3 protein: CASSSDKGPVTEAFF

V gene: TRBV6-1
clone size: -
CDR3 protein: CASSEAPPGQATYEQYF

V gene: TRBV4-1
clone size: few
CDR3 protein: CASSQGPTPNYGYTF

V gene: TRBV20-1
clone size: many
CDR3 protein: CSAREGAGNYSPLHF

V gene: TRBV9
clone size: -
CDR3 protein: CASSVEMGTSGMMDYNEQFF

V gene: TRBV6-1
clone size: many
CDR3 protein: CASKRTGRNTEAFF

V gene: TRBV11-2
clone size: many
CDR3 protein: CASSGLALSNEQYF

V gene: TRBV20-1
clone size: -
CDR3 protein: CSAMHQGQGRTWNTGELFF

V gene: TRBV11-2
clone size: -
CDR3 protein: CASSRLAGETGELFF

V gene: TRBV3-1
clone size: -
CDR3 protein: CASGNLAVPQYF

V gene: TRBV28
clone size: few
CDR3 protein: CASSQDIRGNTEAFF

V gene: TRBV12-3/TRBV12-4
clone size: many
CDR3 protein: CASSQHTTEAFF

V gene: TRBV6-1
clone size: many
CDR3 protein: CASSGRTGGSYEQYF

V gene: TRBV15
clone size: -
CDR3 protein: CATSRDSPGREKLFF

V gene: TRBV9
clone size: -
CDR3 protein: CASSGTGNSDGYTF

V gene: TRBV10-1
clone size: many
CDR3 protein: CASSEERNTGELFF

V gene: TRBV11-2
clone size: -
CDR3 protein: CASSKGQGIMNTEAFF

V gene: TRBV19
clone size: -
CDR3 protein: CASTVNLSPLSYGYTF

V gene: TRBV12-3/TRBV12-4
clone size: many
CDR3 protein: CASQDGNTEAFF

V gene: TRBV19
clone size: -
CDR3 protein: CASSIAGYGYTF

V gene: TRBV12-3/TRBV12-4
clone size: many
CDR3 protein: CASSLGQVYEQYF

V gene: TRBV12-3/TRBV12-4
clone size: -
CDR3 protein: CASRGTMGNTEAFF

V gene: TRBV11-2
clone size: many
CDR3 protein: CASSMDRVSYEQYF

V gene: TRBV20-1
clone size: -
CDR3 protein: CSANRVANIQYF

V gene: TRBV20-1
clone size: few
CDR3 protein: CSAYRDQHTF

V gene: TRBV24-1
clone size: few
CDR3 protein: CATSDPMDRQNEKLFF

V gene: TRBV20-1
clone size: few
CDR3 protein: CSAPGQGGLGNQPQHF

V gene: TRBV29-1
clone size: -
CDR3 protein: CSVEDKAGGEETQYF

V gene: TRBV3-1
clone size: -
CDR3 protein: CASSQDWGEKLFF